This T cell receptor (beta chain) was found in a study of blood T cell repertoires in COVID-19. Looking at the study overall: Some COVID-19 samples were acute and others convalescent; all came from the United States, Italy and Spain. Sources were T cells, B-cell-depleted T cells, or PBMCs; the material itself was cDNA or gDNA.

The J segment lost 3 bases and the V segment lost 3 bases, leaving 7 bases of the junction unmatched. CDR1 LGHNA and CDR2 YNFKEQ come from the germline V gene. The CDR3 loop spans 15 amino acids. Methods used by the authors: The authors estimated nucleated cell counts from reference gene primer amplification. Profiling relied on immunoSEQ multiplex PCR, and the TCRdb table lists in-frame clones only, not all of them. The DNA gave D and trimming, while V, J and clone size come from that table. The sample lists 180,000 or so clones; around 85% were seen once. The rearrangement joins TRBV4-2 to TRBJ2-7; TRBD2 matches 8 bases. Material: peripheral blood. The sequence was obtained from a man aged 45-60 years who had recovered from COVID-19. The CDR3 sequence: CASSHAGTRDYEQYF. The CDR3 coding sequence is TGTGCCAGCAGCCACGCCGGGACTAGAGACTACGAGCAGTACTTC.